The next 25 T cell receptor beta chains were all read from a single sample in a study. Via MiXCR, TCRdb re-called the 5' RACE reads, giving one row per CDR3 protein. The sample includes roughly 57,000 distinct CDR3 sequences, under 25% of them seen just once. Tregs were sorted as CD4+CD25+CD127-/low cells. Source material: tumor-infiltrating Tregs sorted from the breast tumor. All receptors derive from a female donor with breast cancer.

The CDR3 DNA is TGCGCCAGCAGCTTGGAGAGTGGGTTCGGCACAGATACGCAGTATTTT. This encodes CASSLESGFGTDTQYF. The chain carries TRBV5-1 and TRBJ2-3; unclear D gene. Trimming stripped 0 bases from V and 1 base from J, with 12 bases between. Per germline, CDR1 SGHRS and CDR2 YFSETQ. The CDR3 contains 16 residues.

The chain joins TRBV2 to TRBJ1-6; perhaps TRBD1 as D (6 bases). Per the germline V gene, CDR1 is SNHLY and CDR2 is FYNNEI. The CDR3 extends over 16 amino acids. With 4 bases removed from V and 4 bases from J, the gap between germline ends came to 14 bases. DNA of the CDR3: TGTGCCAGCAGTGTGCGGGGGCCGAATTATAATTCACCCCTCCACTTT. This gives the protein CASSVRGPNYNSPLHF.

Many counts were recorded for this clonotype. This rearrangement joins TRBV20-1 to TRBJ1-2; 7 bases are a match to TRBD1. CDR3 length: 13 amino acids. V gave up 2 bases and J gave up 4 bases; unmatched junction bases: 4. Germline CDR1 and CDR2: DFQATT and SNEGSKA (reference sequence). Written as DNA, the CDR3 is TGCAGTGCTAGAACGACAGGGTCCTATGGCTACACCTTC. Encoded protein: CSARTTGSYGYTF.

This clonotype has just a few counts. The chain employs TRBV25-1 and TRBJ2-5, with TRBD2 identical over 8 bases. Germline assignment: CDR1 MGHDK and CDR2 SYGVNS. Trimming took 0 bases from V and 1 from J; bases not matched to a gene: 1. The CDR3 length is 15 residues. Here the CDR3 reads CASSEYGGGQETQYF. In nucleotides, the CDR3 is TGTGCCAGCAGTGAATACGGGGGGGGCCAAGAGACCCAGTACTTC.

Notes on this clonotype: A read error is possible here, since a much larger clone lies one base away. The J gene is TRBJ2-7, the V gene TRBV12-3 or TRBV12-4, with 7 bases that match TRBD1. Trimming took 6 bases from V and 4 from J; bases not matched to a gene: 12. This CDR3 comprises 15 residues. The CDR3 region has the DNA TGTGCCAGCAGGTTGAAGGGGGCGAGGTCATACGAGCAGTACTTC. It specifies CASRLKGARSYEQYF.

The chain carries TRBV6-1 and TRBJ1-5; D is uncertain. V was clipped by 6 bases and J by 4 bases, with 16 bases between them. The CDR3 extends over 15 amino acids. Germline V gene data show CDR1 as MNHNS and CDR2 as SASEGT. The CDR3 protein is CASRHTMSANQPQHF. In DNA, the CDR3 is TGTGCCAGCAGGCACACAATGTCTGCTAATCAGCCCCAGCATTTT.

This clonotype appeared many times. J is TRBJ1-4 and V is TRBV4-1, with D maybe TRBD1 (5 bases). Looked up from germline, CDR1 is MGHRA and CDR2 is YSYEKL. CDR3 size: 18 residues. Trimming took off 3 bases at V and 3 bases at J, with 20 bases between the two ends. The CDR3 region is CASSQLGAKRRANEKLFF. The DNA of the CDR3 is TGCGCCAGCAGCCAGCTTGGGGCCAAACGCAGGGCTAATGAAAAACTGTTTTTT.

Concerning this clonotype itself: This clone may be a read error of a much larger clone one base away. In DNA form, the CDR3 reads TGCAGTACTAGAGATTCCTCGCGGGGATCCTACAATGAGCAGTTCTTC. This translates into CSTRDSSRGSYNEQFF. The chain recombines TRBV20-1 with TRBJ2-1, with a possible D match to TRBD2 (6 bases). The CDR3 consists of 16 residues. The V gene's germline CDR1 is DFQATT and CDR2 SNEGSKA (reference sequence).

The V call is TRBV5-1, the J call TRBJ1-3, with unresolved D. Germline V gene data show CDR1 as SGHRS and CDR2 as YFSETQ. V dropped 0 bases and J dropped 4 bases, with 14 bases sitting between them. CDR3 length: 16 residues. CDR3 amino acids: CASSLAGSLGGNTIYF. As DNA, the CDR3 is TGCGCCAGCAGCTTGGCCGGAAGCCTGGGAGGAAACACCATATATTTT.

The CDR3 DNA is TGCGCCAGCAGCCAGGCCGGGACTAGTCGGTCTGGGGAGCAGTTCTTC. It codes for CASSQAGTSRSGEQFF. The V and J genes are TRBV4-3 and TRBJ2-1; 8 bases fit TRBD2. Germline CDR1 and CDR2: LGHNA and YSLEER. V shed 3 bases and J 10 bases; nucleotides not matched to a gene: 14. This CDR3 spans 16 amino acids.

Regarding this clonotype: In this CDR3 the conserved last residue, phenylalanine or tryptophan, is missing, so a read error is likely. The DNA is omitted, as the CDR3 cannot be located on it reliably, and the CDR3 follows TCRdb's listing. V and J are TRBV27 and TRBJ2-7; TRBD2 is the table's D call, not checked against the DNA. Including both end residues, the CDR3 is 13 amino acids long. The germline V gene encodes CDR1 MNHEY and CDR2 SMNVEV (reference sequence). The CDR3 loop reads CASSPRPGTSPQG.

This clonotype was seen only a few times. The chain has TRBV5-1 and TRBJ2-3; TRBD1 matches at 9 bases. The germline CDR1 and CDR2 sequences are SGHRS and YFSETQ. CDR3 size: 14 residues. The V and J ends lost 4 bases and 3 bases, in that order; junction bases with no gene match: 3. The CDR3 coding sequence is TGCGCCAGCAGCACCGGGACAGGGACAGATACGCAGTATTTT. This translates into CASSTGTGTDTQYF.

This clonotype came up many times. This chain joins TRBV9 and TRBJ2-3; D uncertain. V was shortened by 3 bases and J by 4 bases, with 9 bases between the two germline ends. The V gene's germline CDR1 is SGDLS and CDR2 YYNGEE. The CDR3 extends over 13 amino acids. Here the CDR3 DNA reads TGTGCCAGCAGCGACCGGGCCGCAGATACGCAGTATTTT. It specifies CASSDRAADTQYF.

CDR3 in DNA: TGTGCCAGCAGCGTGTCCGGGACTAGCGGTGTAGAGACCCAGTACTTC. It encodes CASSVSGTSGVETQYF. The chain is built from TRBV9 and TRBJ2-5; 11 bases fit TRBD2. Trimming at V came to 2 bases and at J to 4 bases, leaving 7 bases not matched to a gene. The CDR3 is made up of 16 amino acids. The germline V gene encodes CDR1 SGDLS and CDR2 YYNGEE.

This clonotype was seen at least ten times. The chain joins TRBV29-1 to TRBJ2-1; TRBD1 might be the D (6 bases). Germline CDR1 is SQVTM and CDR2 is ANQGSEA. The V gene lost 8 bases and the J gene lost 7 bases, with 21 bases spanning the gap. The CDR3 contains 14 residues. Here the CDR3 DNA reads TGCAGCTTCATAGGGGGACCTAGGGGGAATGAGCAGTTCTTC. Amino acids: CSFIGGPRGNEQFF.

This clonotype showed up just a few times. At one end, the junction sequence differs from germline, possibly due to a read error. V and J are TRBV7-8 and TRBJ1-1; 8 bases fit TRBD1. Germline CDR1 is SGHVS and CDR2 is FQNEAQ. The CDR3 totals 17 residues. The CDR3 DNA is TGTGCCAGCGGCTTAGCTTACGGGGGCAGGGGGCACACTGAAGCTTTCTTT. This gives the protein CASGLAYGGRGHTEAFF.

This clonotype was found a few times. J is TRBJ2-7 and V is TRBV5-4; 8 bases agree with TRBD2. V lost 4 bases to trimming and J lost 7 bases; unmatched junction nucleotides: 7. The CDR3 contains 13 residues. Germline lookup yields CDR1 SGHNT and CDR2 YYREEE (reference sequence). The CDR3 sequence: CASSPLGGGEQYF. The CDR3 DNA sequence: TGTGCCAGCAGCCCCCTCGGGGGGGGAGAGCAGTACTTC.

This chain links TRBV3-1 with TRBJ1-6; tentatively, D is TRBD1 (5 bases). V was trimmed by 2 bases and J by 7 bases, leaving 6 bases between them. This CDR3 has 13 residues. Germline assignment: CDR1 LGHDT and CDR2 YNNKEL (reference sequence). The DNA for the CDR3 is TGTGCCAGCAGCCAATACAGGAATTCACCCCTCCACTTT. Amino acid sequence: CASSQYRNSPLHF. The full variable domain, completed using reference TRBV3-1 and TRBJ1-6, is DTAVSQTPKYLVTQMGNDKSIKCEQNLGHDTMYWYKQDSKKFLKIMFSYNNKELIINETVPNRFSPKSPDKAHLNLHINSLELGDSAVYFCASSQYRNSPLHFGNGTRLTVT.

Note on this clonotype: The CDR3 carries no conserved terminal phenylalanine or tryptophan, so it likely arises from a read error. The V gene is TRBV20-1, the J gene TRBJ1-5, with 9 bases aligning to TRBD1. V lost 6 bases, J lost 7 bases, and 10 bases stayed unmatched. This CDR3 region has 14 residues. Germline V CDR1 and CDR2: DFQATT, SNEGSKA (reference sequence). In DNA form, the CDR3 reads TGCAGTGCGATGTTGACAGGGGGAGGGCAGCCCCAGCATTTG. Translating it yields CSAMLTGGGQPQHL.

The CDR3 loop is CSARDTGRGAPDTQYF. CDR3 sequence (DNA): TGCAGTGCTAGAGATACGGGGCGGGGGGCCCCAGATACGCAGTATTTT. This chain uses TRBV20-1 with TRBJ2-3; 8 positions match TRBD2. Germline trimming cut 0 bases from V and 4 bases from J; bases unmatched to any gene: 9. The CDR3 totals 16 residues. Germline CDR1 DFQATT, CDR2 SNEGSKA (reference sequence).

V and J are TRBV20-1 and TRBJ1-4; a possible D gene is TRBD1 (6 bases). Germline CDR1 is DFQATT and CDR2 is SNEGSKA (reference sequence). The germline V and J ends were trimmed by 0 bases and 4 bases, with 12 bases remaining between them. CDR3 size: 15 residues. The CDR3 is CSARDSGALNEKLFF. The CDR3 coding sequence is TGCAGTGCTAGAGATTCAGGGGCCCTTAATGAAAAACTGTTTTTT.

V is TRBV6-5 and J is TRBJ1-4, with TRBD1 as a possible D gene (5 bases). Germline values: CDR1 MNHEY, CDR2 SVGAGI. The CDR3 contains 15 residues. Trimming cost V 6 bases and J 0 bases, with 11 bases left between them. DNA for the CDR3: TGTGCCAGCAGCCTTGGGGGAACAACTAATGAAAAACTGTTTTTT. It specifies CASSLGGTTNEKLFF.

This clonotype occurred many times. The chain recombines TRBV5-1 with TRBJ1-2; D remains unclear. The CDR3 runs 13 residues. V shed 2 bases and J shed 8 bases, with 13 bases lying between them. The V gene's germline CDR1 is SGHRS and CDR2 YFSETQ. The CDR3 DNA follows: TGCGCCAGCAGCTTTGGGGTGGACGGCGGCTACACCTTC. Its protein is CASSFGVDGGYTF.

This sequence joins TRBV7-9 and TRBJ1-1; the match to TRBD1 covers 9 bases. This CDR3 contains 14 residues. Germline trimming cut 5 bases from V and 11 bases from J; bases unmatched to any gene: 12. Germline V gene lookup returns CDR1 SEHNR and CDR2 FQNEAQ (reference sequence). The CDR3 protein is CASSPGRDREIAFF. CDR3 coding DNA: TGTGCCAGCAGCCCCGGCCGGGACAGGGAGATCGCTTTCTTT.

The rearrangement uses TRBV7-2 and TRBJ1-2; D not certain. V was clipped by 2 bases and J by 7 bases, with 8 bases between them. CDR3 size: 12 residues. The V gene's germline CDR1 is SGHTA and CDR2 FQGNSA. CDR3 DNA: TGTGCCAGCAGCTTATGGGAGGTTGGCTACACCTTC. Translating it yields CASSLWEVGYTF.